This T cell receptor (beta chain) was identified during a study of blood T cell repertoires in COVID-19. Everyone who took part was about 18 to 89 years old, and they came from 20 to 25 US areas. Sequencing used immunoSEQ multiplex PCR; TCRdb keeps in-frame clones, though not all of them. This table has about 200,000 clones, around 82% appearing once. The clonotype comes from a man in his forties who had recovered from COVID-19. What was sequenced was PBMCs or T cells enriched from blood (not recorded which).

The DNA of the CDR3 is TGTGCCAGCAGCTTCGACAGGGTGTGGTCACCCCTCCACTTT. Translated: CASSFDRVWSPLHF. This sequence joins TRBV11-1 and TRBJ1-6; 7 positions match TRBD1. Unmatched junction bases numbered 6, after V lost 3 bases and J lost 10 bases. This CDR3 contains 14 residues. The germline CDR1 and CDR2 sequences are SGHAT and FQDESV (reference sequence).